The clone carrying this T cell receptor beta chain was recorded a few times. Its specificity is not known. Germline loops: CDR1 KGHSH, CDR2 LQKENI. There are 15 residues in the CDR3. V dropped 6 bases and J dropped 9 bases, with 21 bases sitting between them. The data belong to a study of blood T cells in healthy people across ages. Per individual sample, total RNA of at least 5.5 micrograms was extracted. Next came a second PCR, run for about 6 to 12 cycles, which used a sample-barcoded 5' primer along with a J-beta primer mix. One entry per CDR3 protein results from TCRdb running MiXCR on the 5' RACE reads. Of under 800,000 distinct CDR3 sequences listed, 20% to 25% are singletons. General study points: When set beside aged donors, long-lived donors presented more naive CD4+ cells and higher diversity. Unsorted PBMC material precluded a definitive naive versus antigen-experienced comparison. Donor CMV infection status was unknown, possibly confounding age-related changes in expanded clonotypes.

Sequenced input: blood. The V call is TRBV18, the J call TRBJ2-4; possibly TRBD2 for D (5 bases). This receptor was taken from a man between 65 and 79 years old in good health. CDR3 sequence: CASSPFRDKNVIQYF. CDR3 nucleotides: TGTGCCAGCTCCCCTTTCCGGGATAAAAATGTCATTCAGTACTTC. Looking up the rest from reference TRBV18 and TRBJ2-4 gives the full variable domain: NAGVMQNPRHLVRRRGQEARLRCSPMKGHSHVYWYRQLPEEGLKFMVYLQKENIIDESGMPKERFSAEFPKEGPSILRIQQVVRGDSAAYFCASSPFRDKNVIQYFGAGTRLSVL.